Here is one TCR beta chain with its context. This record belongs to a study of CD8+CD57+ T cells in acquired aplastic anemia. About the study: Average DNA yield from sorted CD4+ and CD8+ cells was about 3 ug.

Individuals selected for sequencing had exhibited CD8+CD57+ cell expansion on flow cytometry. Genomic DNA, serving as template, underwent TCR beta VDJ and CDR3 profiling. TCRdb fed the reads into MiXCR, producing one record per CDR3 protein. The table shows some 150,000 distinct CDR3 sequences, with approximately 52% occurring only once. Sequenced input: sorted CD4+, CD8+, or CD8+CD57+ T cells (not recorded which) from PBMCs. The receptor was isolated from a human donor with aplastic anemia.

The CDR3 DNA reads TGTGCCAGCCAAGACAGGGGTGACTATGGCTACACCTTC. Amino acids: CASQDRGDYGYTF. The V call is TRBV25-1, the J call TRBJ1-2; 8 bases match TRBD1. CDR1 and CDR2 from the germline V gene are MGHDK and SYGVNS. The CDR3 length is 13 residues. V shed 8 bases and J 3 bases; nucleotides not matched to a gene: 5.